Each of the 30 T cell receptor beta chains below was sequenced from the same sample in a study of blood T cells in healthy people across ages. Using a J-beta primer mix together with a sample-barcoded 5' primer, a second PCR was run for roughly 6 to 12 cycles. TCRdb recomputed calls from the 5' RACE reads with MiXCR, one row per CDR3 protein. The sample carries some 1.8 million distinct CDR3 sequences, roughly two fifths recorded once. The sequenced sample consisted of blood. The receptors shown here come from a human donor in good health.

V usage is TRBV15 and J usage is TRBJ2-3; 7 bases map to TRBD2. V trimming: 0 bases; J trimming: 4 bases; junction bases outside the gene matches: 10. This CDR3 is built from 17 residues. Germline V gene sequence: CDR1 LNHNV, CDR2 YYDKDF (reference sequence). CDR3 in amino acids: CATSREPTSLQADTQYF. CDR3 DNA sequence: TGTGCCACCAGCAGAGAACCGACTAGCCTCCAGGCAGATACGCAGTATTTT.

The rearrangement joins TRBV4-3 to TRBJ2-7, with 7 bases identical to TRBD2. The germline CDR1 and CDR2 sequences are LGHNA and YSLEER. V shed 3 bases and J 6 bases; nucleotides not matched to a gene: 14. This CDR3 region has 16 residues. Here the CDR3 DNA reads TGCGCCAGCAGCCATGCAGTGGGAGGGGATGGCGGCGAGCAGTACTTC. Its protein product is CASSHAVGGDGGEQYF.

This clonotype has more than one count but fewer than ten. The chain carries TRBV5-1 and TRBJ2-7, with TRBD1 matching over 9 bases. Germline values: CDR1 SGHRS, CDR2 YFSETQ. Germline trimming cut 4 bases from V and 1 base from J; bases unmatched to any gene: 12. This CDR3 contains 17 residues. CDR3 bases: TGCGCCAGCAGCCTTGGGACAGGGAGAGTGGGGTCCTACGAGCAGTACTTC. Amino acid sequence: CASSLGTGRVGSYEQYF.

The gene calls are TRBV12-3 or TRBV12-4 and TRBJ1-1; D gene ambiguous. The CDR3 runs to 15 residues. The V end lost 3 bases, the J end lost 0 bases, and 11 bases lay between the germline ends. The CDR3 nucleotides read TGTGCCAGCAGTTTCTCCCCTGATTTGAACACTGAAGCTTTCTTT. Protein sequence: CASSFSPDLNTEAFF.

The J gene is TRBJ1-5, the V gene TRBV27; D is ambiguous. From germline, CDR1 is MNHEY and CDR2 SMNVEV (reference sequence). The CDR3 loop spans 13 amino acids. V lost 9 bases to trimming and J lost 7 bases, with 16 bases between them. The CDR3 sequence is CASGVGFDQPQHF. The CDR3 nucleotides read TGTGCCAGTGGGGTGGGGTTCGACCAGCCCCAGCATTTT.

This clonotype was observed a few times. This sequence joins TRBV29-1 and TRBJ2-5; D uncertain. The CDR3 loop spans 13 amino acids. Germline V gene lookup returns CDR1 SQVTM and CDR2 ANQGSEA. Trimming took 8 bases from V and 2 from J, leaving 15 bases between them. The CDR3 nucleotides read TGCAGCCTGCGAGGTGGAGATCAAGAGACCCAGTACTTC. Protein: CSLRGGDQETQYF.

This chain connects TRBV29-1 to TRBJ1-1, with unresolved D. Trimming removed 4 bases at V and 5 bases at J, with 11 bases between. The CDR3 has 12 amino acids. The germline V gene has CDR1 SQVTM and CDR2 ANQGSEA. The CDR3 DNA reads TGCAGCGTTGTGAAGGGTGGTACTGAAGCTTTCTTT. Its translation: CSVVKGGTEAFF. Looking up the rest from reference TRBV29-1 and TRBJ1-1 gives the full variable domain: SAVISQKPSRDICQRGTSLTIQCQVDSQVTMMFWYRQQPGQSLTLIATANQGSEATYESGFVIDKFPISRPNLTFSTLTVSNMSPEDSSIYLCSVVKGGTEAFFGQGTRLTVV.

As concerns this clonotype: A read error may account for a junction end that differs from germline. The gene calls are TRBV10-3 and TRBJ2-7, with a tentative D call TRBD2 (5 bases). The CDR3 loop spans 15 amino acids. CDR1 is ENHRY, CDR2 SYGVKD, per germline. The CDR3 reads CAVSPGPGSSYEQYF. In DNA, the CDR3 is TGTGCCGTCAGTCCCGGACCTGGGAGCTCCTACGAGCAGTACTTC.

Worth noting for this clonotype: Sequence at one end of the junction differs from germline and may be a read error. This rearrangement joins TRBV5-5 to TRBJ2-3, with TRBD2 as a possible D gene (6 bases). This CDR3 is 12 amino acids long. Germline V lookup: CDR1 SGHKS, CDR2 YYEKEE (reference sequence). The CDR3 reads CAGSFRGDTQYF. CDR3 DNA sequence: TGTGCCGGCAGCTTCCGGGGGGATACGCAGTATTTT.

This clonotype has a handful of counts. The CDR3: CASSQTSEDTQYF. CDR3 coding DNA: TGCGCCAGCAGCCAAACCTCCGAAGATACGCAGTATTTT. V usage is TRBV4-3 and J usage is TRBJ2-3, with D unclear. The V gene's germline CDR1 is LGHNA and CDR2 YSLEER. The CDR3 contains 13 residues. V dropped 2 bases and J dropped 5 bases, with 8 bases sitting between them.

This clonotype has only one observation. A read error may account for a junction end that differs from germline. This sequence joins TRBV5-1 and TRBJ2-1; 10 nucleotides align to TRBD1. Germline loops: CDR1 SGHRS, CDR2 YFSETQ. This CDR3 comprises 16 residues. CDR3 DNA sequence: TGCACCAGCACCGAGCTTCCTGGGACAGGGGCCAATGAGCAGTTCTTC. It translates to CTSTELPGTGANEQFF.

Written as DNA, the CDR3 is TGCGCCAGTAGCCCTCGGACAGGGGCAACTAATGAAAAACTGTTTTTT. This codes for CASSPRTGATNEKLFF. The chain recombines TRBV5-1 with TRBJ1-4; TRBD1 aligns across 9 bases. Trimming cost V 8 bases and J 0 bases; bases outside gene matches: 8. CDR1 SGHRS and CDR2 YFSETQ come from the germline V gene. The CDR3 consists of 16 residues. The entire variable domain, with the rest obtained from reference TRBV5-1 and TRBJ1-4, is as follows: KAGVTQTPRYLIKTRGQQVTLSCSPISGHRSVSWYQQTPGQGLQFLFEYFSETQRNKGNFPGRFSGRQFSNSRSEMNVSTLELGDSALYLCASSPRTGATNEKLFFGSGTQLSVL.

The chain couples TRBV4-3 to TRBJ1-1; D gene unclear. The CDR3 extends over 14 amino acids. Trimming removed 4 bases at V and 5 bases at J, with 14 bases between. The germline gives CDR1 LGHNA, CDR2 YSLEER. CDR3 DNA: TGCGCCAGCAGCCGTACATCGAGTGCGACTGAAGCTTTCTTT. Residues: CASSRTSSATEAFF.

In this sample, this clonotype turned up a few times. V and J are TRBV4-3 and TRBJ2-7; D tentatively fits TRBD1 or TRBD2 (5 bases each). V lost 3 bases and J 7 bases, leaving 16 bases between the germline ends. The CDR3 has 14 residues. The germline gives CDR1 LGHNA, CDR2 YSLEER. The CDR3, as DNA: TGCGCCAGCAGCCAGGTGGTCCGGGGCCGGGAGCAGTACTTC. It translates to CASSQVVRGREQYF.

This clonotype was seen repeatedly, ten times or more. This chain joins TRBV5-5 and TRBJ2-1, with TRBD2 matching over 11 bases. This CDR3 has 15 residues. Germline CDR1 and CDR2: SGHKS and YYEKEE (reference sequence). V lost 4 bases to trimming and J lost 3 bases; unmatched junction nucleotides: 3. The CDR3 spells CASSPTSGDYNEQFF. The DNA for the CDR3 is TGTGCCAGCAGCCCGACTAGCGGGGACTACAATGAGCAGTTCTTC.

The chain links TRBV6-1 to TRBJ1-2; 9 bases align to TRBD1. Per germline, CDR1 MNHNS and CDR2 SASEGT. This CDR3 is 15 amino acids long. Trimming at V came to 6 bases and at J to 4 bases, leaving 9 bases not matched to a gene. CDR3 in DNA: TGTGCCAGCAGGGCAACAGGGGGCATTGTCTATGGCTACACCTTC. This translates into CASRATGGIVYGYTF.

The chain has TRBV4-1 and TRBJ2-3, with 7 positions matching TRBD2. V lost 1 base, J lost 0 bases, and 7 bases stayed unmatched. CDR1 and CDR2 from the germline V gene are MGHRA and YSYEKL. This CDR3 spans 17 amino acids. CDR3 bases: TGCGCCAGCAGCCAAGGGGAAGCGGGGCTTAGCACAGATACGCAGTATTTT. It encodes CASSQGEAGLSTDTQYF.

In its sample, this clonotype was seen a few times. This chain uses TRBV20-1 with TRBJ2-7, with TRBD2 identical over 10 bases. J gave up 5 bases and V 0 bases, and 7 bases lay outside the gene matches. CDR1 is DFQATT, CDR2 SNEGSKA, per germline (reference sequence). The CDR3 runs to 15 residues. CDR3 sequence: CSARDTSGVQHEQYF. In DNA form, the CDR3 reads TGCAGTGCTAGAGATACTAGCGGGGTTCAGCACGAGCAGTACTTC.

There are a few counts of this clonotype. J is TRBJ2-5 and V is TRBV18, with D possibly TRBD1 on 7 matching bases. In germline, CDR1 is KGHSH, CDR2 LQKENI. Trimming stripped 2 bases from V and 3 bases from J, with 10 bases between. This CDR3 region has 14 residues. Here the CDR3 reads CASSPGGTEETQYF. The CDR3 region has the DNA TGTGCCAGCTCACCAGGGGGGACAGAAGAGACCCAGTACTTC.

This rearrangement joins TRBV4-3 to TRBJ2-1, with 10 bases identical to TRBD2. This CDR3 is 17 amino acids long. Germline V gives CDR1 LGHNA, CDR2 YSLEER. Trimming took 1 base from V and 9 from J; bases not matched to a gene: 12. The CDR3 protein is CASSQGERGGLMGEQFF. The CDR3 DNA sequence: TGCGCCAGCAGCCAAGGGGAGCGGGGGGGCTTAATGGGTGAGCAGTTCTTC.

This clonotype was seen at least ten times. The chain carries TRBV6-6 and TRBJ2-6; D call uncertain. Trimming cost V 0 bases and J 0 bases, with 9 bases left between them. Looked up from germline, CDR1 is MNHNY and CDR2 is SVGAGI (reference sequence). The CDR3 runs 17 residues. As DNA, the CDR3 is TGTGCCAGCAGTTACTCCCAAGTGGCCTCTGGGGCCAACGTCCTGACTTTC. Amino acid sequence: CASSYSQVASGANVLTF.

In its sample, this clonotype was seen once. The V call is TRBV4-3, the J call TRBJ2-2, with D perhaps being TRBD1 or TRBD2 (5 bases each). Germline V gene sequence: CDR1 LGHNA, CDR2 YSLEER. V was shortened by 1 base and J by 7 bases, with 16 bases between the two germline ends. The CDR3 is 16 amino acids. In nucleotides, the CDR3 is TGCGCCAGCAGCCAAGTATACGGGGCAGCAATCGGGGAGCTGTTTTTT. The encoded protein is CASSQVYGAAIGELFF.

The genes are TRBV4-3 and TRBJ2-5; TRBD2 matches 10 bases. Germline trimming cut 0 bases from V and 5 bases from J; bases unmatched to any gene: 3. CDR1 and CDR2 (germline): LGHNA, YSLEER. There are 15 residues in the CDR3. This chain's CDR3 is CASSQDRTSGETQYF. DNA for the CDR3: TGCGCCAGCAGCCAAGATAGGACTAGCGGTGAGACCCAGTACTTC.

The V and J genes are TRBV12-3 or TRBV12-4 and TRBJ1-2, with D possibly TRBD1 on 5 matching bases. CDR3 length: 14 amino acids. Trimming stripped 0 bases from V and 6 bases from J, with 11 bases between. CDR3 in amino acids: CASSLAGLLHGYTF. For the CDR3, the DNA is TGTGCCAGCAGTTTAGCGGGACTTCTCCATGGCTACACCTTC.

The chain employs TRBV20-1 and TRBJ1-2, with D possibly matching TRBD1 (6 bases). The CDR3 contains 14 residues. Germline CDR1 DFQATT, CDR2 SNEGSKA (reference sequence). V shed 4 bases and J shed 4 bases, with 16 bases lying between them. The CDR3 region is CSAMGTQGGYGYTF. CDR3 DNA: TGCAGTGCTATGGGGACACAGGGTGGCTATGGCTACACCTTC.

Regarding this clonotype: The junction shows a germline mismatch at one end, possibly a read error. This rearrangement joins TRBV27 to TRBJ2-4; maybe TRBD2 (6 bases). This CDR3 has 17 amino acids. Per the germline V gene, CDR1 is MNHEY and CDR2 is SMNVEV (reference sequence). CDR3 residues: CACSLLAGRIGGNIQYF. In DNA, the CDR3 is TGTGCCTGCAGTTTATTAGCAGGGAGGATAGGAGGAAACATTCAGTACTTC.

This clonotype was seen more than once but under ten times. This chain uses TRBV5-5 with TRBJ2-1; D possibly corresponds to TRBD1 (6 bases). Germline V gives CDR1 SGHKS, CDR2 YYEKEE (reference sequence). The ends were cut back, 6 bases at V and 5 bases at J, with 15 bases in the middle. The CDR3 length is 14 residues. CDR3: CASNFGDTNNEQFF. CDR3 in DNA: TGTGCCAGCAACTTTGGGGACACTAACAATGAGCAGTTCTTC.

The genes are TRBV28 and TRBJ2-4; possibly TRBD2 for D (6 bases). Between the trimmed V and J ends, which lost 6 bases and 6 bases, there was a span of 12 bases. Germline V lookup: CDR1 MDHEN, CDR2 SYDVKM. The CDR3 loop spans 13 amino acids. CDR3 in amino acids: CASSRLVPNIQYF. The CDR3 DNA is TGTGCCAGCAGCCGACTAGTTCCAAACATTCAGTACTTC. The variable domain in full, with the rest retrieved from reference TRBV28 and TRBJ2-4, is DVKVTQSSRYLVKRTGEKVFLECVQDMDHENMFWYRQDPGLGLRLIYFSYDVKMKEKGDIPEGYSVSREKKERFSLILESASTNQTSMYLCASSRLVPNIQYFGAGTRLSVL.

This clonotype was seen more than once but under ten times. V usage is TRBV25-1 and J usage is TRBJ1-1; D is unclear. Between the trimmed V and J ends, which lost 4 bases and 1 base, there was a span of 10 bases. The CDR3 sequence is 14 residues long. The V gene's germline CDR1 is MGHDK and CDR2 SYGVNS. Here the CDR3 DNA reads TGTGCCAGCAGTGCGGGAATGGAGAACACTGAAGCTTTCTTT. Translation gives CASSAGMENTEAFF. Full variable domain (remainder filled in from reference TRBV25-1 and TRBJ1-1): EADIYQTPRYLVIGTGKKITLECSQTMGHDKMYWYQQDPGMELHLIHYSYGVNSTEKGDLSSESTVSRIRTEHFPLTLESARPSHTSQYLCASSAGMENTEAFFGQGTRLTVV.

The rearrangement uses TRBV19 and TRBJ2-7, with 9 nucleotides matching TRBD1. CDR1 is LNHDA, CDR2 SQIVND, per germline (reference sequence). V lost 3 bases, J lost 7 bases, and 10 bases stayed unmatched. The CDR3 extends over 15 amino acids. The CDR3 is CASSISRTGVREQYF. The CDR3 nucleotides read TGTGCCAGTAGTATTAGCCGGACAGGGGTTCGGGAGCAGTACTTC.